This section outlines one TCR beta chain sequence together with its context. CDR1 SEHNR and CDR2 FQNEAQ come from the germline V gene (reference sequence). V was clipped by 0 bases and J by 14 bases; unmatched bases: 5. This CDR3 contains 13 residues. The sample originates from a study of blood T cell repertoires in COVID-19. TCRdb keeps only in-frame clones here, not all; method: immunoSEQ multiplex PCR. The repertoire holds about 300,000 clones, 65% to 90% seen once, with over 9.5% in the top ten. This clonotype was sampled from a woman aged 18-35 years who had recovered from COVID-19. The material sequenced was PBMCs or T cells enriched from blood (not recorded which). The genes are TRBV7-9 and TRBJ1-4; 8 nucleotides align to TRBD1. Written as DNA, the CDR3 is TGTGCCAGCAGCTTAGCCGGACAGGGCGAGCTGTTTTTT. This encodes CASSLAGQGELFF.